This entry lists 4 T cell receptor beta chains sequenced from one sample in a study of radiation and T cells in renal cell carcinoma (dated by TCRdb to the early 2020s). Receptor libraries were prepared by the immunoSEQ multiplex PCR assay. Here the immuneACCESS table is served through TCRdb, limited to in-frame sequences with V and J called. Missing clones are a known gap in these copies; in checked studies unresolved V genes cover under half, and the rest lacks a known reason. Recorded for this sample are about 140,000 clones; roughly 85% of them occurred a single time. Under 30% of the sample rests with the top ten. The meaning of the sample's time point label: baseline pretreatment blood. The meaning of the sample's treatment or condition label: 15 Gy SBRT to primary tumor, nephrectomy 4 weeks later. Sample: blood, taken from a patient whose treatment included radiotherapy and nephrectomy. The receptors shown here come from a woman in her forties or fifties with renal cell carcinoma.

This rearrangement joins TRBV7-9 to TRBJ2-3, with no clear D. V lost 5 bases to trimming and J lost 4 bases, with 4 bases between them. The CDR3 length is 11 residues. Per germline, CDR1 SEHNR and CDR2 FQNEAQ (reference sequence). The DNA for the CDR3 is TGTGCCAGCAGCCAGGCAGATACGCAGTATTTT. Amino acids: CASSQADTQYF.

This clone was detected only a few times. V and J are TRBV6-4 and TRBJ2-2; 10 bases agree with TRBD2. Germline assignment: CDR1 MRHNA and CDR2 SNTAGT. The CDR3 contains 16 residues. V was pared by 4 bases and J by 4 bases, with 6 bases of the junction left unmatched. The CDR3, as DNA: TGTGCCAGCAGTGTGAGCGGGAGGGCCCCCACCGGGGAGCTGTTTTTT. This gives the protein CASSVSGRAPTGELFF.

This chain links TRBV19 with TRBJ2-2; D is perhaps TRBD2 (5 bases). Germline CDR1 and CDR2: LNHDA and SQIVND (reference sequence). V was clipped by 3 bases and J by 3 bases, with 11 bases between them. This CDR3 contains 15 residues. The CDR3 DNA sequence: TGTGCCAGTAGTATCGCAAGGCGGGACACCGGGGAGCTGTTTTTT. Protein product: CASSIARRDTGELFF.

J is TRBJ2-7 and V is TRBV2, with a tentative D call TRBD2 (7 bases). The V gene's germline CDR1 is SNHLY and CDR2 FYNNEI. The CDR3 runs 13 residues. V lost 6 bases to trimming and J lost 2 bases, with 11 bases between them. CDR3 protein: CASSGGPPYEQYF. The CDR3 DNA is TGTGCCAGCAGCGGGGGGCCGCCCTACGAGCAGTACTTC.